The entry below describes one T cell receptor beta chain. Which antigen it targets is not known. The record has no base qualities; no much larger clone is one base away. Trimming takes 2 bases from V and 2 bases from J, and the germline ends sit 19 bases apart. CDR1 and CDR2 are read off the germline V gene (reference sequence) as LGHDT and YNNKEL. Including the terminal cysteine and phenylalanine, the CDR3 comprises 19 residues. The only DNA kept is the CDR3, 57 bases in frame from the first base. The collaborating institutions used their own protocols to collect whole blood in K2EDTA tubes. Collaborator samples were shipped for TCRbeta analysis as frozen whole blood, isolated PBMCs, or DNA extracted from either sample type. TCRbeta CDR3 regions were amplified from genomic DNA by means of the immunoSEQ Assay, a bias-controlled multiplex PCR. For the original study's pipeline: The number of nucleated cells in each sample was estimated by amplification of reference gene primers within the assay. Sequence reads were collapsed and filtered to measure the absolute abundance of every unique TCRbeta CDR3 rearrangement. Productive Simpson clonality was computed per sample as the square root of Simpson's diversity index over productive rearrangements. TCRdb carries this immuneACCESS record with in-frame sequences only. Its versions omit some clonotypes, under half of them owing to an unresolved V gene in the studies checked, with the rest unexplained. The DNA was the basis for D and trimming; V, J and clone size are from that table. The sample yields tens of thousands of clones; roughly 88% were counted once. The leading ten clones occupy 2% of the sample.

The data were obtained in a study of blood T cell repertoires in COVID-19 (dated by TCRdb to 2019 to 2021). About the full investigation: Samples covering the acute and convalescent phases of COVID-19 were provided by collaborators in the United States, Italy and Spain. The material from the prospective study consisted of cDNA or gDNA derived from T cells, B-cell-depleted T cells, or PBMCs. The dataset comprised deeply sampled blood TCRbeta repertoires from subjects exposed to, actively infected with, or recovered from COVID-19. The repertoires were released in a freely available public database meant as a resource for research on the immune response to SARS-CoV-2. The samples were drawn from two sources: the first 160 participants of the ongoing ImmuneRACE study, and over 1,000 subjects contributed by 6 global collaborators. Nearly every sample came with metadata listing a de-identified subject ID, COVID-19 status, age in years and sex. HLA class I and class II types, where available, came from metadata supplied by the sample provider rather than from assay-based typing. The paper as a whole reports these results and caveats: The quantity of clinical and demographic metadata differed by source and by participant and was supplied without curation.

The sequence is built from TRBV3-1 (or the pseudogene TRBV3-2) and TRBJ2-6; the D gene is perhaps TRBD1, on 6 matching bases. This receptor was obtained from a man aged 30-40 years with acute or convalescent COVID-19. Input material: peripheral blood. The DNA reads TGTGCCAGCAGCCAATCAGTTCTCAGGGGAATGACTGGGGCCAACGTCCTGACTTTC. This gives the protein CASSQSVLRGMTGANVLTF.